Listed here are 10 T cell receptor beta chains from one sample, sequenced in a study of a mutant IDH1 vaccine in newly diagnosed glioma. No cognate antigen is known for these TCRs. Time point indicated: week 35, safety follow-up. The investigators gave 300 ug of mutant IDH1 20-mer peptide in each vaccine dose, together with topical imiquimod. Using immunoSEQ multiplex PCR, the repertoire was profiled, and TCRdb retains in-frame clones only, with some absent. The sample consists of about 48,000 clones, around 80% of them appearing once. The source material was PBMCs, sampled from a glioma patient whose treatment included an IDH1 peptide vaccine. The receptors originated from a man aged 35 to 55 with glioma.

The chain joins TRBV5-1 to TRBJ2-1; 10 bases are shared with TRBD2. Trimming cost V 3 bases and J 8 bases; bases outside gene matches: 5. The CDR3 extends over 14 amino acids. From germline, CDR1 is SGHRS and CDR2 YFSETQ. The CDR3 sequence: CASSSGLAWDEQFF. The CDR3 DNA reads TGCGCCAGCAGCTCGGGACTAGCGTGGGATGAGCAGTTCTTC.

The chain employs TRBV6-5 and TRBJ2-4, with D perhaps being TRBD1 or TRBD2 (6 bases each). The length of the CDR3 is 15 residues. CDR1 and CDR2 (germline): MNHEY, SVGAGI. V lost 7 bases and J lost 6, with 19 bases in between. Written as DNA, the CDR3 is TGTGCCAGCACTTCCACTGGGGGGCTCGGAAACATTCAGTACTTC. Amino acid sequence: CASTSTGGLGNIQYF.

The gene calls are TRBV4-1 and TRBJ2-5; D may correspond to TRBD1 or TRBD2 (5 bases each). The CDR3 spans 15 residues. The germline V gene has CDR1 MGHRA and CDR2 YSYEKL. V was pared by 4 bases and J by 6 bases, with 18 bases between. CDR3: CASSLRDGLSQTQYF. The DNA of the CDR3 is TGCGCCAGCAGCCTTCGGGACGGCCTAAGTCAGACCCAGTACTTC.

The chain joins TRBV7-8 to TRBJ2-7; 9 nucleotides align to TRBD1. J lost 4 bases, V lost 3 bases, and 7 bases had no gene match. Per the germline V gene, CDR1 is SGHVS and CDR2 is FQNEAQ. CDR3 length: 15 residues. In nucleotides, the CDR3 is TGTGCCAGCAGCTTTGGGACAGGGAGGGAGTACGAGCAGTACTTC. Translating gives CASSFGTGREYEQYF.

This clone was counted once. V is TRBV2 and J is TRBJ1-4; no clear D gene. CDR1 and CDR2 from the germline V gene are SNHLY and FYNNEI. The CDR3 consists of 14 residues. Trimming left V 2 bases short and J 4 bases short, with 8 bases between. CDR3 coding DNA: TGTGCCAGCAGTGAAAGGATCATTAATGAAAAACTGTTTTTT. It translates to CASSERIINEKLFF.

This rearrangement joins TRBV7-2 to TRBJ1-5; D is unclear. V lost 3 bases, J lost 2 bases, and 11 bases lay in between. Per germline, CDR1 SGHTA and CDR2 FQGNSA. There are 15 residues in the CDR3. CDR3 region: CASSFVVKGNQPQHF. The CDR3 DNA reads TGTGCCAGCAGCTTTGTAGTAAAGGGCAATCAGCCCCAGCATTTT.

Regarding this clone: A read error may explain this, as a much larger clone is one base away. The chain has TRBV6-1 and TRBJ2-5, with 7 bases identical to TRBD1. Trimming took 2 bases from V and 5 from J; bases not matched to a gene: 5. The length of the CDR3 is 14 residues. Germline V lookup: CDR1 MNHNS, CDR2 SASEGT. CDR3 region: CASSELDRRETQYF. CDR3 bases: TGTGCCAGCAGTGAATTGGACAGGCGGGAGACCCAGTACTTC.

V is TRBV6-1 and J is TRBJ2-3, with a tentative D call TRBD2 (5 bases). This CDR3 contains 15 residues. Trimming cost V 7 bases and J 0 bases, with 14 bases left between them. Germline lookup yields CDR1 MNHNS and CDR2 SASEGT. The CDR3 is CASTLAGLSTDTQYF. Here the CDR3 DNA reads TGTGCCAGCACATTGGCGGGCCTCAGCACAGATACGCAGTATTTT.

This chain connects TRBV5-5 to TRBJ1-5; the D is unclear. In germline, CDR1 is SGHKS, CDR2 YYEKEE (reference sequence). Deletions cut 0 bases from V and 3 bases from J, with 7 bases between. The CDR3 loop spans 14 amino acids. The CDR3 DNA reads TGTGCCAGCAGCTTGGGGTCTTCCAATCAGCCCCAGCATTTT. Amino acid sequence: CASSLGSSNQPQHF. The full variable domain, rest sourced from reference TRBV5-5 and TRBJ1-5, is DAGVTQSPTHLIKTRGQQVTLRCSPISGHKSVSWYQQVLGQGPQFIFQYYEKEERGRGNFPDRFSARQFPNYSSELNVNALLLGDSALYLCASSLGSSNQPQHFGDGTRLSIL.

This rearrangement joins TRBV5-4 to TRBJ1-3; tentatively, D is TRBD1 (5 bases). V dropped 4 bases and J dropped 7 bases, with 27 bases sitting between them. The CDR3 length is 18 residues. CDR1 is SGHNT and CDR2 is YYREEE in the germline V gene (reference sequence). This chain's CDR3 is CASSPDGGEGPDGNTIYF. CDR3 bases: TGTGCCAGCAGCCCAGACGGCGGGGAGGGACCGGACGGTAACACCATATATTTT.